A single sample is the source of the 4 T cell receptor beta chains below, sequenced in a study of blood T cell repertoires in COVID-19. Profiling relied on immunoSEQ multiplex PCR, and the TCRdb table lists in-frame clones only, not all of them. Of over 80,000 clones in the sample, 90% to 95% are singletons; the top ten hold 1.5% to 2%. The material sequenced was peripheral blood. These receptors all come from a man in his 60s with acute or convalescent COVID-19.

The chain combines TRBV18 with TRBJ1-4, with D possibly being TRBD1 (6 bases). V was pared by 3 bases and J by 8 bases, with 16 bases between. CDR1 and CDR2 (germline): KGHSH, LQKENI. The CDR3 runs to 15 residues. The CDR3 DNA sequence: TGTGCCAGCTCACCCGAGCGGGACACCGTCGAAAAACTGTTTTTT. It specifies CASSPERDTVEKLFF.

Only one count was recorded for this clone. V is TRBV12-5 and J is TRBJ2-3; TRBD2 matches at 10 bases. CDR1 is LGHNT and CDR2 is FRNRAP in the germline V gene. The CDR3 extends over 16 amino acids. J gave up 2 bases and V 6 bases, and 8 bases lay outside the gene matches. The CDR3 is CASGPEGLANTDTQYF. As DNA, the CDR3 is TGTGCTAGTGGCCCGGAGGGACTAGCGAACACAGATACGCAGTATTTT.

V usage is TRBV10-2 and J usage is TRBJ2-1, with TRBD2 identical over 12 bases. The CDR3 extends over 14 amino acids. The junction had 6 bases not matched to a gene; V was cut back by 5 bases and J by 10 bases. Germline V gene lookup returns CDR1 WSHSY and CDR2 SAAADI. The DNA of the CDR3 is TGCGCCAGCAGTCCTCTAGCGGGAGGGGAAGAGCAGTTCTTC. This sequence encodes CASSPLAGGEEQFF.

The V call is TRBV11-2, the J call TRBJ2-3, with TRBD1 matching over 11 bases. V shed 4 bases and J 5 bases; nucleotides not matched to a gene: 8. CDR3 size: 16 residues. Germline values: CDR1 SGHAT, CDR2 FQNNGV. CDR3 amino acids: CASSSLPGQGGDTQYF. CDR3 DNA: TGTGCCAGCAGCTCATTACCGGGACAGGGGGGAGATACGCAGTATTTT. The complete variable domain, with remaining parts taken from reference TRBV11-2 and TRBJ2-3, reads EAGVAQSPRYKIIEKRQSVAFWCNPISGHATLYWYQQILGQGPKLLIQFQNNGVVDDSQLPKDRFSAERLKGVDSTLKIQPAKLEDSAVYLCASSSLPGQGGDTQYFGPGTRLTVL.